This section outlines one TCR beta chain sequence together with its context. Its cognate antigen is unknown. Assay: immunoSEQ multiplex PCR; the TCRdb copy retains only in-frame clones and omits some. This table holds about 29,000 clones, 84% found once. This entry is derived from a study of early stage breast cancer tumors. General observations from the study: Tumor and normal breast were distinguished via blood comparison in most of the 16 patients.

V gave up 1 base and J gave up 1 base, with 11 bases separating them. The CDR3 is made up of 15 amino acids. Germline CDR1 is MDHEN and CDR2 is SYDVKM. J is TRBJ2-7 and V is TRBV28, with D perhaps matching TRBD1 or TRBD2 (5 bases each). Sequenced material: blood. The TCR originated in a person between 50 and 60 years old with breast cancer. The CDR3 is CASSLSRGHSYEQYF. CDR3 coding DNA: TGTGCCAGCAGTTTATCGAGGGGCCATTCCTACGAGCAGTACTTC.